The TCR beta chain described here comes from a study of blood T cell repertoires in COVID-19. Germline V gene sequence: CDR1 SNHLY, CDR2 FYNNEI. The trim removed 3 bases at V and 4 bases at J, leaving 7 bases unmatched. The CDR3 totals 15 residues. This clone appeared many times. Using immunoSEQ multiplex PCR, the repertoire was profiled, and TCRdb retains in-frame clones only, with some absent. This table holds 53,000 or so clones, around 76% found once. The TCR comes from a man in his forties or fifties with active or convalescent COVID-19. V is TRBV2 and J is TRBJ1-2; TRBD1 agrees at 8 bases. Sequencing was done on a sample of peripheral blood. The CDR3 nucleotides read TGTGCCAGCAGTGATGAGGACAGGGCCACCTATGGCTACACCTTC. It translates to CASSDEDRATYGYTF. Looking up the rest from reference TRBV2 and TRBJ1-2 gives the full variable domain: EPEVTQTPSHQVTQMGQEVILRCVPISNHLYFYWYRQILGQKVEFLVSFYNNEISEKSEIFDDQFSVERPDGSNFTLKIRSTKLEDSAMYFCASSDEDRATYGYTFGSGTRLTVV.